The source of this T cell receptor (beta chain) is a study of control samples from healthy donors and cancer patients. Germline V lookup: CDR1 LNHNV, CDR2 YYDKDF (reference sequence). The CDR3 runs to 15 residues. Trimming pared 1 base from V and 4 bases from J, leaving 13 bases between. TCRdb keeps only in-frame clones here, not all; method: immunoSEQ multiplex PCR. Here the sample spans 150,000 to 200,000 clones, around 88% being singletons. The sequencing sample was made of blood. This rearrangement joins TRBV15 to TRBJ1-2; D remains unclear. The receptor was isolated from a woman aged 25 to 39 in good health. CDR3 DNA sequence: TGTGCCACCAGCAGAGGCAGTTCTCAAGCCTATGGCTACACCTTC. It encodes CATSRGSSQAYGYTF.